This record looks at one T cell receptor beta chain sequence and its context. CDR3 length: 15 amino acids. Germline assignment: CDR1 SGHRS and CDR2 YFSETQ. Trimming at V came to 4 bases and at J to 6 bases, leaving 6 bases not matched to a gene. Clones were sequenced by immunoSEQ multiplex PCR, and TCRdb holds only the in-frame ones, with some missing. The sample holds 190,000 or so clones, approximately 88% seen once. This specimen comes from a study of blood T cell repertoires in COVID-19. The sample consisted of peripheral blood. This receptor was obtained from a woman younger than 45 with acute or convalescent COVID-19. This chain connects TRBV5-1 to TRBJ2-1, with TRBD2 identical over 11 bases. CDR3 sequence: CASSRTSGSSNEQFF. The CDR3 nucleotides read TGCGCCAGCAGCCGTACTAGCGGGAGCTCCAATGAGCAGTTCTTC. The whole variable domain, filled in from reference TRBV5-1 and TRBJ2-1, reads KAGVTQTPRYLIKTRGQQVTLSCSPISGHRSVSWYQQTPGQGLQFLFEYFSETQRNKGNFPGRFSGRQFSNSRSEMNVSTLELGDSALYLCASSRTSGSSNEQFFGPGTRLTVL.